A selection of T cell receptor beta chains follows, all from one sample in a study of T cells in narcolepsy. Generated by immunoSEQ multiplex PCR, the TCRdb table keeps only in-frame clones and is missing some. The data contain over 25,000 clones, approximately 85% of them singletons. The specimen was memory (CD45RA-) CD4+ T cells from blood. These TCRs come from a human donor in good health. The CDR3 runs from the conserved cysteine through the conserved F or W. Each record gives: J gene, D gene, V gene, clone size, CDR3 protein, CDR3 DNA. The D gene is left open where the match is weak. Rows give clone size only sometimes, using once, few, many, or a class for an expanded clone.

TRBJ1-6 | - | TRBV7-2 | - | CASSLGSRAPLHF | TGTGCCAGCAGCTTAGGTTCTAGGGCACCCCTCCACTTT
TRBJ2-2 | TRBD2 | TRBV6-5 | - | CASSLAGARTGELFF | TGTGCCAGCAGTCTAGCGGGGGCCCGCACCGGGGAGCTGTTTTTT
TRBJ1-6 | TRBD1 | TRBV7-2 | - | CASSYDRVGSPLHF | TGTGCCAGCAGCTACGACAGGGTGGGGTCACCCCTCCACTTT
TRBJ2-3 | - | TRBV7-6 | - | CASSLQAANTDTQYF | TGTGCCAGCAGCTTACAAGCCGCCAACACAGATACGCAGTATTTT
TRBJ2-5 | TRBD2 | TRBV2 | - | CASSVPGTSRETQYF | TGTGCCAGCAGTGTCCCTGGGACTAGCAGGGAGACCCAGTACTTC
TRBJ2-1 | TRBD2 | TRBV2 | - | CASSLDRGGGNEQFF | TGTGCCAGCAGTTTAGACCGTGGGGGGGGGAATGAGCAGTTCTTC
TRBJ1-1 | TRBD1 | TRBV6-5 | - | CASSYGQANTEAFF | TGTGCCAGCAGTTACGGACAGGCAAACACTGAAGCTTTCTTT
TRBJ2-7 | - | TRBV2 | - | CASSGGPGQSSYEQYF | TGTGCCAGCAGTGGTGGTCCCGGACAGAGCTCCTACGAGCAGTACTTC
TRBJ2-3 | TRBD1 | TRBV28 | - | CASGKTGTVYLSTDTQYF | TGTGCCAGCGGAAAAACCGGGACAGTGTACCTAAGCACAGATACGCAGTATTTT
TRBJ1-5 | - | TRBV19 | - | CASSMVADGNQPQHF | TGTGCCAGTAGTATGGTTGCGGACGGCAATCAGCCCCAGCATTTT
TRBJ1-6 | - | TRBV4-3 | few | CASSRGGGEFNSPLHF | TGCGCCAGCAGCCGAGGCGGGGGCGAGTTTAATTCACCCCTCCACTTT
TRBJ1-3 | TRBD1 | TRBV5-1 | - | CASSGGQEFRGNTIYF | TGCGCCAGCAGCGGTGGACAGGAGTTCCGTGGAAACACCATATATTTT
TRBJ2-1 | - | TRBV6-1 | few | CASSEEARRGNEQFF | TGTGCCAGCAGTGAGGAGGCGAGAAGAGGCAATGAGCAGTTCTTC
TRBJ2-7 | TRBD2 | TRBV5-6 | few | CASSPGGGVTEQYF | TGTGCCAGCAGCCCCGGGGGAGGGGTGACCGAGCAGTACTTC
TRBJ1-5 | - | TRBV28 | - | CASSFGGPNQPQHF | TGTGCCAGCAGTTTCGGTGGCCCCAATCAGCCCCAGCATTTT
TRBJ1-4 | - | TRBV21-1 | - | CASSRKTGVEEKLFF | TGTGCCAGCAGCAGAAAAACAGGGGTGGAGGAAAAACTGTTTTTT
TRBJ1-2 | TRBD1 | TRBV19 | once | CASRIGQGAVKGYTF | TGTGCCAGTAGGATCGGACAGGGGGCAGTTAAAGGCTACACCTTC
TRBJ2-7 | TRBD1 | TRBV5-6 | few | CASSPGDLDRVEQYF | TGTGCCAGCAGCCCCGGGGACCTGGACAGGGTAGAACAGTACTTC
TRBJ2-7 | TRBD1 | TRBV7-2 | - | CASSLSQGAVPKQYF | TGTGCCAGCAGCTTATCCCAGGGGGCGGTCCCCAAGCAGTACTTC
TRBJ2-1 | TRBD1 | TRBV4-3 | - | CASSQWTGNPNEQFF | TGCGCCAGCAGCCAATGGACAGGGAACCCCAATGAGCAGTTCTTC
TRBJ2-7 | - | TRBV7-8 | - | CASSLNRDYEQYF | TGTGCCAGCAGCCTGAACAGGGACTACGAGCAGTACTTC
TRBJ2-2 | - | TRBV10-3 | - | CAISGPGLHTGELFF | TGTGCCATCAGTGGACCGGGACTCCACACCGGGGAGCTGTTTTTT
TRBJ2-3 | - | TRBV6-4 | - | CASSDSGGLADTQYF | TGTGCCAGCAGTGACTCGGGGGGCTTAGCAGATACGCAGTATTTT
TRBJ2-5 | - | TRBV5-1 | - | CASSGGPQETQYF | TGCGCCAGCAGCGGGGGACCTCAAGAGACCCAGTACTTC
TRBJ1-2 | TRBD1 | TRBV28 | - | CASSPGGSGYTF | TGTGCCAGCAGTCCAGGGGGCTCAGGCTACACCTTC